This paragraph reports one T cell receptor beta chain. Its antigen remains unidentified. The sample carries other DNA sequences with the same CDR3. The sample comes from a study of shared clonotypes between healthy human individuals. Study outcomes and limitations: It was the non-shared clonotypes that had lower generation probabilities than clonotypes shared by all four donors. Limitation of the genetic and exposure-history diversity represented came from the few donors. Larger estimated richness was generally recorded for naive subsets relative to memory subsets.

For each subset, genomic DNA was distributed in equal portions over several immunoSEQ plates. TCRdb keeps only in-frame clones here, not all; method: immunoSEQ multiplex PCR. Of over 2,000,000 clones in the sample, around 93% were seen once. Naive CD8 populations comprised CD45RO-negative cells positively selected for CCR7, excluding terminally differentiated effector memory CD45RA+ cells. This TCR derives from a young man in good health. Some clones in this sample may be carry-over from other donors' samples. The specimen was naive CD8+ T cells from PBMCs.

CDR3 region: CASSLAGAYEQYF. In nucleotides, the CDR3 is TGTGCCAGCAGCTTAGCGGGAGCCTACGAGCAGTACTTC. The chain recombines TRBV7-2 with TRBJ2-7; D possibly corresponds to TRBD2 (5 bases). V lost 0 bases, J lost 2 bases, and 5 bases lay in between. In germline, CDR1 is SGHTA, CDR2 FQGNSA. This CDR3 comprises 13 residues.